This T cell receptor beta chain was recovered during a study of brain T cells in children with intractable seizures. Clones were read by immunoSEQ multiplex PCR, and TCRdb kept only the in-frame ones, dropping some. The sample consists of around 100,000 clones, approximately 94% of them appearing once. The study's findings and limits: Clones missing pre-surgery may reflect undersampling of that blood sample.

Trimming left V 3 bases short and J 5 bases short, with 11 bases between. CDR1 is MDHEN and CDR2 is SYDVKM in the germline V gene. This CDR3 has 13 residues. Points on this clone: No antigen is known for it.

The specimen was peripheral blood, collected at surgery. The J gene is TRBJ2-7, the V gene TRBV28; perhaps TRBD2 as D (5 bases). This TCR was recovered from a boy under two years old with hemimegalencephaly and intractable seizures. As DNA, the CDR3 is TGTGCCAGCAGTTTTTTTCCCGGGAACGAGCAGTACTTC. Translated, it gives CASSFFPGNEQYF.